Each of the 2 T cell receptor beta chains below was sequenced from the same sample in a study of T cells in Graves' hyperthyroidism and ophthalmopathy. The source material, RNA transcripts, was used to amplify TCR beta CDR3 regions. Researchers ran a first-round RT-PCR on the TCR CDR3 using the HTBI primer set. TCRdb reprocessed the multiplex PCR reads via MiXCR and lists one record per CDR3 protein. The sample has fewer than 250,000 distinct CDR3 sequences, almost 25% seen once. Specimen: blood. All receptors come from a woman aged 40-49 years with Graves' ophthalmopathy.

This clonotype was recorded many times. The chain is built from TRBV7-2 and TRBJ1-2; TRBD1 aligns across 10 bases. This CDR3 has 15 residues. CDR1 and CDR2 from the germline V gene are SGHTA and FQGNSA. Germline trimming cut 5 bases from V and 8 bases from J; bases unmatched to any gene: 11. CDR3 amino acids: CASSALGQGIRGYTF. The CDR3 nucleotides are TGTGCCAGCAGCGCCCTGGGACAGGGGATTAGGGGCTACACCTTC.

This chain joins TRBV28 and TRBJ2-7; no definite D call. The DNA matches TRBJ2-1 better at its end, which makes the J call doubtful. Germline lookup yields CDR1 MDHEN and CDR2 SYDVKM. This CDR3 spans 13 amino acids. The CDR3 spells CASSFNLKGEQFF. Written as DNA, the CDR3 is TGTGCCAGCAGTTTCAACCTGAAGGGCGAGCAGTTCTTC.